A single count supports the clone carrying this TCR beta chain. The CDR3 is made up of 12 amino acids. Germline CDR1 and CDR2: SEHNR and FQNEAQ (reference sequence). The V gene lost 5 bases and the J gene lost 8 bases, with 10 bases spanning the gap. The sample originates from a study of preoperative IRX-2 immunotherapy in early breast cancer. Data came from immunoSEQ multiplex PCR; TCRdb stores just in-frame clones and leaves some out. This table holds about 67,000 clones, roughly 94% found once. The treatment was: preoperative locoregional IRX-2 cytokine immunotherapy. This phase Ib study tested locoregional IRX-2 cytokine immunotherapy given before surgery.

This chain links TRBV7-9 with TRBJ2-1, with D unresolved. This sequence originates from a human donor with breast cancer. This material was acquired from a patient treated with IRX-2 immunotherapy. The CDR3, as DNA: TGTGCCAGCAGCGTTGGGGTAGATGAGCAGTTCTTC. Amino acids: CASSVGVDEQFF.